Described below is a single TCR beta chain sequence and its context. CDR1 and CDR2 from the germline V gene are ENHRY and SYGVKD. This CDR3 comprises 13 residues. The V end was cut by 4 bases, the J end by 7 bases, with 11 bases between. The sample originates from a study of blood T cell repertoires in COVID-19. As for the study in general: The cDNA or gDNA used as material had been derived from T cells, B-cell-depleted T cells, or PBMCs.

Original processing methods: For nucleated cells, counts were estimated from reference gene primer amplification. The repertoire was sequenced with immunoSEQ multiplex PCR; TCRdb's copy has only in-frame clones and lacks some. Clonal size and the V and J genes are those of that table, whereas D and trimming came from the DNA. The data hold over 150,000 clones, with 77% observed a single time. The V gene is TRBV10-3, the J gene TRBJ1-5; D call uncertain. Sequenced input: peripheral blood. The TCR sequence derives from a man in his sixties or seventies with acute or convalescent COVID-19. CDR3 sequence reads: CAISATKIQPQHF. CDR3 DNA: TGTGCCATCAGTGCCACAAAAATCCAGCCCCAGCATTTT.